This entry is about one T cell receptor beta chain. Its antigen is unidentified. As the library was built, unique molecular identifiers were attached to individual cDNA molecules. Study processing details: Individual samples carried between roughly 23,224 and 700,000 TCRs, with 85,000 to 100,000 as the median. A single record per CDR3 protein comes from TCRdb applying MiXCR to the 5' RACE reads. It is TCRdb's table, rather than the study itself, that gives the V and J calls and clone size. The data contain roughly 120,000 distinct CDR3 sequences, approximately 20% of them singletons. This entry comes from a study of human T cells and chemical hapten exposure. Study-wide background: Per-sample variation in TCR yield stemmed mainly from small pooled library volume differences. Findings and caveats of the study: Those TCRs sitting above 1 in 1000 frequency stayed the same with DPC sensitization.

The CDR3 is made up of 15 amino acids. Trimming took off 5 bases at V and 4 bases at J, with 15 bases between the two ends. Researchers extracted total RNA from unfractionated whole blood. The V and J genes are TRBV12-3 or TRBV12-4 and TRBJ1-5; D may be TRBD1 (5 bases). The clonotype originates from a human donor in good health. This CDR3 reads CASSPGARVNQPQHF. The CDR3 DNA sequence: TGTGCCAGCAGTCCAGGAGCCAGGGTGAATCAGCCCCAGCATTTT.